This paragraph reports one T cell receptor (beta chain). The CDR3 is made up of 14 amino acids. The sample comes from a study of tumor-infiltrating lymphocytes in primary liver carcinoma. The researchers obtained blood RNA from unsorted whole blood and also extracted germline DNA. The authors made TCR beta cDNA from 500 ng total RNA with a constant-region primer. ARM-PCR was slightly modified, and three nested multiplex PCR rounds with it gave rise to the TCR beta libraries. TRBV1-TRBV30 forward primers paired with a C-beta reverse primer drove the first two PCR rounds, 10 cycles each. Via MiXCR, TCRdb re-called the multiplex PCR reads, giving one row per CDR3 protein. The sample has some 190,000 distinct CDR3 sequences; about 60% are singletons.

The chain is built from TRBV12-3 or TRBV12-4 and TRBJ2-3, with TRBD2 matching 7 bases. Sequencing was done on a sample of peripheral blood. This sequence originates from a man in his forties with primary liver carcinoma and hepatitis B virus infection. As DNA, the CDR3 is TGTGCTAACACTCGGGGAGGGCACACAGATACGCAGTATTTT. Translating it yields CANTRGGHTDTQYF.